This T cell receptor beta chain was sequenced during a study of T cells in localized non-small cell lung cancer. Findings and limits, study-wide: Heterogeneity is still possible, as just one tumor region was sequenced. When the top 100 tumor clones were examined, a median about 60 of them also appeared in the adjacent lung, which was paired and uninvolved. Uninvolved adjacent lung had higher T cell clonality than tumor and all other tissues. Longer overall survival was associated with a higher density of T cells in the blood.

Assay: immunoSEQ multiplex PCR; the TCRdb copy retains only in-frame clones and omits some. The sample lists over 8,500 clones, roughly nine tenths occurring once. The CDR3 runs 15 residues. The germline CDR1 and CDR2 sequences are SGDLS and YYNGEE. V lost 4 bases to trimming and J lost 6 bases; unmatched junction nucleotides: 9. As to this clone: Its cognate antigen is unknown.

The rearrangement joins TRBV9 to TRBJ2-4; 8 positions agree with TRBD2. The sequence was obtained from a woman aged 35-75 years with stage I squamous cell lung carcinoma. Sequencing used peripheral blood, obtained before any cancer treatment. The CDR3 DNA is TGTGCCAGCAGCCCAGGGACTAGTGTTCGAAACATTCAGTACTTC. Protein product: CASSPGTSVRNIQYF. Looking up the rest from reference TRBV9 and TRBJ2-4 gives the full variable domain: DSGVTQTPKHLITATGQRVTLRCSPRSGDLSVYWYQQSLDQGLQFLIQYYNGEERAKGNILERFSAQQFPDLHSELNLSSLELGDSALYFCASSPGTSVRNIQYFGAGTRLSVL.